This entry lists 27 T cell receptor beta chains sequenced from one sample in a study of T cell repertoires in cytomegalovirus infection. MiXCR, run by TCRdb on the reads, gives a single entry per CDR3 protein. The sample records a few hundred thousand distinct CDR3 sequences, around 15% being singletons. The sequencing input was CD8+ T cells from PBMCs. These receptors all come from a human donor in good health (CMV status not recorded). Some clones in this sample may be carry-over from other donors' samples.

There are a few counts of this clonotype. The chain carries TRBV4-1 and TRBJ2-2, with D hard to call. Germline V gives CDR1 MGHRA, CDR2 YSYEKL. CDR3 length equals 14 residues. With 0 bases removed from V and 6 bases from J, the gap between germline ends came to 8 bases. CDR3 DNA: TGCGCCAGCAGCCAAGAAGAGACATCCGGGGAGCTGTTTTTT. As protein: CASSQEETSGELFF.

J is TRBJ1-1 and V is TRBV20-1; D unresolved. There are 12 residues in the CDR3. V shed 3 bases and J shed 3 bases, with 8 bases lying between them. The germline gives CDR1 DFQATT, CDR2 SNEGSKA (reference sequence). The CDR3 reads CSASLRDTEAFF. In DNA form, the CDR3 reads TGCAGTGCTAGCTTGCGAGACACTGAAGCTTTCTTT.

The chain links TRBV29-1 to TRBJ2-1; 10 bases agree with TRBD2. V lost 3 bases, J lost 2 bases, and 10 bases stayed unmatched. The CDR3 is made up of 17 amino acids. Germline CDR1 and CDR2: SQVTM and ANQGSEA. The CDR3 loop reads CSVDIGLAVEPYNEQFF. DNA of the CDR3: TGCAGCGTTGATATAGGACTAGCGGTCGAGCCCTACAATGAGCAGTTCTTC.

This clonotype was recorded a few times. The chain employs TRBV6-1 and TRBJ2-3; 9 positions agree with TRBD2. CDR3 length equals 16 residues. Germline-derived CDR1 and CDR2 are MNHNS and SASEGT. After removal of 6 bases from V and 2 bases from J, the junction contained 9 bases not matched to a gene. CDR3 nucleotide sequence: TGTGCCAGCAGGCATGATCGCGGGGGGGCCACAGATACGCAGTATTTT. Translation: CASRHDRGGATDTQYF.

The sample holds a few counts of this clonotype. At one end, the junction sequence differs from germline, possibly due to a read error. The J gene is TRBJ2-1, the V gene TRBV28, with D unclear. Germline V gene sequence: CDR1 MDHEN, CDR2 SYDVKM. The CDR3 extends over 12 amino acids. The CDR3 DNA follows: TGTGCCAGCAGTTTAGAAAATGAGGTATGGTACTTC. This translates into CASSLENEVWYF.

The V gene is TRBV20-1, the J gene TRBJ2-2; D not certain. Trimming shortened V by 0 bases and J by 2 bases, and 16 bases separated the two germline ends. CDR3 length: 17 amino acids. Germline V gene lookup returns CDR1 DFQATT and CDR2 SNEGSKA (reference sequence). This chain's CDR3 is CSARERWSDFNTGELFF. The CDR3 DNA reads as TGCAGTGCTAGAGAACGGTGGTCAGACTTCAACACCGGGGAGCTGTTTTTT.

This rearrangement joins TRBV20-1 to TRBJ2-4, with D possibly being TRBD2 (7 bases). CDR3 length equals 16 residues. Germline V gene lookup returns CDR1 DFQATT and CDR2 SNEGSKA (reference sequence). Trimming took 0 bases from V and 1 from J, leaving 13 bases between them. The CDR3 DNA sequence: TGCAGTGCTAGAGAAGGAGGGGGGGCCGCCAAAAACATTCAGTACTTC. As protein: CSAREGGGAAKNIQYF.

This clonotype appeared many times. The chain uses TRBV6-4 and TRBJ1-2, with 9 positions matching TRBD1. The CDR3 loop spans 15 amino acids. The V gene end was trimmed by 8 bases and the J gene end by 7 bases; junction bases not matched to a gene: 14. Germline assignment: CDR1 MRHNA and CDR2 SNTAGT. CDR3 coding DNA: TGTGCCAGCGCTGACCCGGACAGGGGAATTTTTGGCTACACCTTC. Translating gives CASADPDRGIFGYTF.

The table lists this clonotype with many counts. The chain is built from TRBV4-3 and TRBJ1-1; 7 bases are shared with TRBD1. CDR1 LGHNA and CDR2 YSLEER come from the germline V gene. The CDR3 is 13 amino acids. V trimming: 4 bases; J trimming: 5 bases; junction bases outside the gene matches: 4. CDR3 region: CASSPLGQTEAFF. CDR3 coding DNA: TGCGCCAGCAGCCCCCTGGGACAGACTGAAGCTTTCTTT.

This clonotype was seen a few times. The chain links TRBV7-9 to TRBJ2-3, with 10 nucleotides matching TRBD2. CDR3 length: 16 amino acids. From germline, CDR1 is SEHNR and CDR2 FQNEAQ (reference sequence). V lost 2 bases and J lost 5; bases outside the gene matches: 7. CDR3 in DNA: TGTGCCAGCAGCTTACTCCTAGCGGGGGTGAAAGATACGCAGTATTTT. Translating it yields CASSLLLAGVKDTQYF.

This clonotype was observed at least ten times. The rearrangement links TRBV12-3 or TRBV12-4 to TRBJ1-2, with D perhaps matching TRBD1 (6 bases). The CDR3 totals 14 residues. V was shortened by 2 bases and J by 5 bases, with 12 bases between the two germline ends. In DNA, the CDR3 is TGTGCCAGCAGTTTAAAGTGGCAGGGGTATGGCTACACCTTC. Protein sequence: CASSLKWQGYGYTF.

The sample holds many counts of this clonotype. The chain links TRBV6-4 to TRBJ2-7; tentative D call: TRBD2 (5 bases). The germline V gene has CDR1 MRHNA and CDR2 SNTAGT. This CDR3 has 15 amino acids. V was shortened by 6 bases and J by 3 bases, with 18 bases between the two germline ends. In DNA form, the CDR3 reads TGTGCCAGCAGGGTAACGAGGCGGAGGTACTACGAGCAGTACTTC. Protein product: CASRVTRRRYYEQYF.

The chain recombines TRBV6-2 or TRBV6-3 with TRBJ1-1, with a possible D match to TRBD1 (6 bases). The germline CDR1 and CDR2 sequences are MNHEY and SVGEGT. The CDR3 runs 16 residues. V was clipped by 6 bases and J by 4 bases, with 21 bases between them. The CDR3 is CASSLRRGLVATEAFF. Here the CDR3 DNA reads TGTGCCAGCAGCCTTAGACGGGGGCTTGTGGCCACTGAAGCTTTCTTT.

In its sample, this clonotype was seen a few times. The V gene is TRBV12-3 or TRBV12-4, the J gene TRBJ2-2, with D hard to call. CDR3 size: 18 residues. Between the trimmed V and J ends, which lost 3 bases and 5 bases, there was a span of 22 bases. CDR3 DNA sequence: TGTGCCAGCAGTTTTTACCTCCCGGGCCCCAAAAAAACCGGGGAGCTGTTTTTT. Translating it yields CASSFYLPGPKKTGELFF.

This clonotype was counted at least ten times. The chain recombines TRBV7-2 with TRBJ1-2, with TRBD1 as a possible D gene (5 bases). The CDR3 is 15 amino acids. Germline CDR1 SGHTA, CDR2 FQGNSA. Trimming cost V 1 base and J 4 bases, with 13 bases left between them. The CDR3 region is CASSLGSRGLYGYTF. Here the CDR3 DNA reads TGTGCCAGCAGCTTAGGGTCACGGGGCCTCTATGGCTACACCTTC.

In nucleotides, the CDR3 is TGTGCCAGCAGTGAAGTACTGGACAGGAACTATGGCTACACCTTC. Its protein product is CASSEVLDRNYGYTF. The chain recombines TRBV2 with TRBJ1-2; TRBD1 agrees at 7 bases. This CDR3 is 15 amino acids long. The V gene's germline CDR1 is SNHLY and CDR2 FYNNEI. After removal of 1 base from V and 2 bases from J, the junction contained 4 bases not matched to a gene.

Many counts were recorded for this clonotype. The V and J genes are TRBV7-9 and TRBJ2-1; 10 bases map to TRBD2. Losses at the gene ends were 5 bases for V and 0 bases for J; bases not matched to a gene: 4. Germline V gene data show CDR1 as SEHNR and CDR2 as FQNEAQ (reference sequence). The CDR3 totals 16 residues. CDR3 in DNA: TGTGCCAGCAGCGGGAGCGGGGGGGACTCCTACAATGAGCAGTTCTTC. It encodes CASSGSGGDSYNEQFF. Supplemented by reference TRBV7-9 and TRBJ2-1, the full variable domain reads DTGVSQNPRHKITKRGQNVTFRCDPISEHNRLYWYRQTLGQGPEFLTYFQNEAQLEKSRLLSDRFSAERPKGSFSTLEIQRTEQGDSAMYLCASSGSGGDSYNEQFFGPGTRLTVL.

This clonotype occurred a few times. The gene calls are TRBV7-9 and TRBJ2-5; D ambiguous. This CDR3 contains 15 residues. Germline loops: CDR1 SEHNR, CDR2 FQNEAQ (reference sequence). Deletions cut 0 bases from V and 2 bases from J, with 10 bases between. The CDR3 DNA follows: TGTGCCAGCAGCTTAGCTTCTTATCAGCAAGAGACCCAGTACTTC. Its protein is CASSLASYQQETQYF.

This clonotype was counted between two and nine times. The genes are TRBV7-6 and TRBJ2-1; 8 nucleotides match TRBD1. Looked up from germline, CDR1 is SGHVS and CDR2 is FNYEAQ. CDR3 length: 17 residues. After removal of 1 base from V and 9 bases from J, the junction contained 14 bases not matched to a gene. The CDR3 DNA follows: TGTGCCAGCAGCTTAGGGTGGTCCGGCAGGGGGCAGGGTGAGCAGTTCTTC. It encodes CASSLGWSGRGQGEQFF.

V and J are TRBV15 and TRBJ2-7, with 10 positions matching TRBD2. This CDR3 is 14 amino acids long. Germline assignment: CDR1 LNHNV and CDR2 YYDKDF (reference sequence). V lost 6 bases and J lost 3; bases outside the gene matches: 5. CDR3 in DNA: TGTGCCACCAGTGTAGCTAGCGGGGGCTACGAGCAGTACTTC. It codes for CATSVASGGYEQYF.

This rearrangement joins TRBV20-1 to TRBJ1-3; weak D call: TRBD1 (6 bases). Per germline, CDR1 DFQATT and CDR2 SNEGSKA (reference sequence). V was pared by 6 bases and J by 1 base, with 19 bases between. The length of the CDR3 is 16 residues. In DNA form, the CDR3 reads TGCAGTGCCCTTGGAGGGGGGTCCAGGTCTGGAAACACCATATATTTT. This gives the protein CSALGGGSRSGNTIYF.

This clonotype has a count of ten or more. This chain uses TRBV4-1 with TRBJ2-3, with D possibly matching TRBD1 (7 bases). With 2 bases removed from V and 0 bases from J, the gap between germline ends came to 15 bases. The CDR3 consists of 17 residues. Germline lookup yields CDR1 MGHRA and CDR2 YSYEKL. The CDR3 DNA reads as TGCGCCAGCAGCCAATACCAACAGGGGAGGAGCACAGATACGCAGTATTTT. It translates to CASSQYQQGRSTDTQYF.

A few counts support this clonotype. The CDR3 coding sequence is TGTGCCAGCAGTTATTTGTCCGGGACAGGGATTTCGGTTGGCTATGGCTACACCTTC. It yields the protein CASSYLSGTGISVGYGYTF. V is TRBV6-5 and J is TRBJ1-2, with TRBD1 matching 9 bases. Germline values: CDR1 MNHEY, CDR2 SVGAGI. The length of the CDR3 is 19 residues. Losses at the gene ends were 3 bases for V and 4 bases for J; bases not matched to a gene: 18.

This clonotype was seen many times. Written as DNA, the CDR3 is TGTGCCAGCAGCCCCCACAGGTACGGCGACGAGCAGTACTTC. Translated: CASSPHRYGDEQYF. This chain links TRBV7-8 with TRBJ2-7, with D possibly being TRBD1 (5 bases). Germline CDR1 and CDR2: SGHVS and FQNEAQ. The CDR3 covers 14 residues. V was pared by 5 bases and J by 5 bases, with 16 bases between.

V is TRBV5-6 and J is TRBJ2-7; the D gene is possibly TRBD2 (5 bases). The germline gives CDR1 SGHDT, CDR2 YYEEEE. This CDR3 region has 14 residues. V was clipped by 0 bases and J by 3 bases, with 10 bases between them. The chain's CDR3 is CASSLGGRNYEQYF. The CDR3 DNA reads as TGTGCCAGCAGCTTGGGAGGGCGGAACTACGAGCAGTACTTC.

The chain recombines TRBV4-3 with TRBJ2-3; D tentatively fits TRBD1 or TRBD2 (5 bases each). There are 17 residues in the CDR3. The germline CDR1 and CDR2 sequences are LGHNA and YSLEER. V shed 6 bases and J shed 5 bases, with 24 bases lying between them. CDR3 sequence (DNA): TGCGCCAGCAGACCCGAGGCAGAGGGGAACGCGGGAGATACGCAGTATTTT. Its protein is CASRPEAEGNAGDTQYF.

This chain joins TRBV7-4 and TRBJ1-2; no clear D gene. This CDR3 has 15 amino acids. CDR1 is SGHVT and CDR2 is SQSDAQ in the germline V gene. V was trimmed by 5 bases and J by 6 bases, leaving 19 bases between them. The CDR3 DNA reads as TGTGCCAGCAGCCTATCGGTAGGCGGGCGGGATGGCTACACCTTC. This codes for CASSLSVGGRDGYTF.